One sample yielded the 7 T cell receptor beta chains listed below, sequenced in a study of cytomegalovirus exposure and HLA in healthy donors (dated by TCRdb to the late 2010s). The library was generated by the immunoSEQ multiplex PCR assay. The multiplex PCR relied on a mix of 60 forward primers for TCR Vbeta segments and 13 reverse primers for TCR Jbeta segments. TCRdb holds this immuneACCESS table with in-frame rearrangements only. Some clones are missing; in checked studies, unresolved V genes explain under half, and the rest has no known cause. The sample has under 200,000 clones on record, roughly 60% of them singletons. The ten largest clones take up about 3.2% of the sample. Sequencing used PBMCs. These receptors were taken from a man aged 35 to 55 in good health and CMV-seronegative.

This clone turned up a few times. The chain joins TRBV5-1 to TRBJ2-7; 9 positions agree with TRBD2. Germline-derived CDR1 and CDR2 are SGHRS and YFSETQ. The V and J ends lost 0 bases and 3 bases, in that order; junction bases with no gene match: 4. The CDR3 sequence is 15 residues long. CDR3 nucleotide sequence: TGCGCCAGCAGCTTGGGACTAGCGGCCCTCTACGAGCAGTACTTC. It specifies CASSLGLAALYEQYF.

The CDR3 DNA sequence: TGTGCCAGCGGGAAGGGGGACCAAACGCATCAGTTCTTC. Translating it yields CASGKGDQTHQFF. The chain employs TRBV2 and TRBJ2-1; weak D call: TRBD1 (6 bases). The CDR3 is 13 residues long. Germline CDR1 reads SNHLY; CDR2 reads FYNNEI. The V end lost 8 bases, the J end lost 13 bases, and 21 bases lay between the germline ends.

This clone was seen a few times. The rearrangement uses TRBV30 and TRBJ1-5, with a weak D call TRBD1 (5 bases). Germline-derived CDR1 and CDR2 are GTSNPN and SVGIG (reference sequence). The CDR3 covers 14 residues. Trimming took 0 bases from V and 5 from J, leaving 11 bases between them. The CDR3 DNA is TGTGCCTGGAGTGTACGGCAGGGCGATCAGCCCCAGCATTTT. Protein: CAWSVRQGDQPQHF.

This sequence joins TRBV4-2 and TRBJ1-3, with TRBD1 identical over 8 bases. Germline CDR1 is LGHNA and CDR2 is YNFKEQ. V dropped 0 bases and J dropped 1; count of bases not matched to a gene: 5. CDR3 length: 17 residues. The CDR3 DNA reads TGTGCCAGCAGCCAAGATCCAGGGGGCAGGTCTGGAAACACCATATATTTT. Protein: CASSQDPGGRSGNTIYF.

This clone was counted between two and nine times. This chain joins TRBV6-5 and TRBJ2-5, with TRBD2 matching 10 bases. Gene TRBJ2-7 matches the end of the DNA better, so the J call may be wrong. The CDR3 sequence is 15 residues long. From germline, CDR1 is MNHEY and CDR2 SVGAGI. In DNA form, the CDR3 reads TGTGCCAGCGCCGTCCTAGCGGGAGAAACCTACGAGCAGTACTTC. Translating gives CASAVLAGETYEQYF.

V and J are TRBV6-6 and TRBJ1-2, with 8 bases identical to TRBD1. Germline CDR1 reads MNHNY; CDR2 reads SVGAGI (reference sequence). Trimming removed 6 bases from V and 1 base from J; junction bases left unmatched: 7. This CDR3 is built from 15 residues. The CDR3 spells CASRIGQGNNYGYTF. The CDR3 DNA sequence: TGTGCCAGCAGAATTGGACAGGGTAATAACTATGGCTACACCTTC.

There are a few counts of this clone. The rearrangement uses TRBV7-3 and TRBJ1-6, with 9 bases that match TRBD1. CDR1 and CDR2 (germline): SGHTA, FQGTGA. J lost 10 bases, V lost 5 bases, and 9 bases had no gene match. This CDR3 spans 15 amino acids. In DNA form, the CDR3 reads TGTGCCAGCAGCACCGGGACAGGGTCGGGATCACCCCTCCACTTT. This translates into CASSTGTGSGSPLHF.